This TCR beta chain was identified in a study of blood T cell repertoires in COVID-19. About the research overall: From the United States, Italy and Spain came samples of acute and convalescent COVID-19. From T cells, B-cell-depleted T cells, or PBMCs came the material, which was cDNA or gDNA.

Clones were read by immunoSEQ multiplex PCR, and TCRdb kept only the in-frame ones, dropping some. Among 250,000 to 300,000 clones listed, roughly 89% were seen once. Germline assignment: CDR1 LNHDA and CDR2 SQIVND (reference sequence). V lost 9 bases, J lost 7 bases, and 5 bases stayed unmatched. The CDR3 has 12 amino acids. Participants were placed into cohorts based on the clinical history they reported. Two consecutive negative NP/OP PCR tests, clearance, or resolved symptoms defined Cohort 3 recovery. The sample comprised PBMCs or T cells enriched from blood (not recorded which). The receptor was isolated from an older woman who had recovered from COVID-19. The gene calls are TRBV19 and TRBJ1-5; TRBD1 matches at 8 bases. Here the CDR3 reads CASATGVQPQHF. The CDR3 DNA sequence: TGTGCCAGCGCGACAGGGGTACAGCCCCAGCATTTT.